This T cell receptor (beta chain) was observed in a study of T cells in women clearing cervical HPV infection. General study results and limits: Richness differences could reflect unmeasured T-cell content per sample.

This CDR3 has 15 amino acids. The germline CDR1 and CDR2 sequences are SGHTA and FQGNSA. Average input was approximately 1,200 ng genomic DNA for immunoSEQ TCR beta CDR3 amplification. Assay: immunoSEQ multiplex PCR; the TCRdb copy retains only in-frame clones and omits some. This listing includes tens of thousands of clones. A note on this clone: What it binds is not known. The read is 3 residues too short to cover the CDR3 end, so that end is filled in from the germline J gene.

The J gene is TRBJ1-2, the V gene TRBV7-2; D gene unclear. The specimen was blood buffy coat. The receptor comes from a woman between 18 and 75 years old with a cervical HPV16 infection that either progressed to CIN3+ or cleared (not recorded which). The covered CDR3 bases are TGTGCCAGCAGCTTAGGGTCCACGGTACCCTACGAC. It specifies CASSLGSTVPYD. The entire CDR3 protein reads CASSLGSTVPYDYTF.